The 4 T cell receptor beta chains below come from one sample, sequenced in a study of T cell responses to AZD1222 COVID-19 vaccine. TCRdb keeps only in-frame clones here, not all; method: immunoSEQ multiplex PCR. The sample lists 90,000 to 100,000 clones, about 89% occurring once. The sample was peripheral blood, taken on day 0 of AZD1222 vaccination. The receptor source for this set is an adult in good health.

This chain links TRBV19 with TRBJ2-1; tentatively, D is TRBD2 (6 bases). The CDR3 runs 13 residues. V lost 1 base to trimming and J lost 10 bases, with 11 bases between them. Germline assignment: CDR1 LNHDA and CDR2 SQIVND (reference sequence). The CDR3 is CASSIAGVGEQFF. Written as DNA, the CDR3 is TGTGCCAGTAGTATAGCGGGGGTCGGCGAGCAGTTCTTC.

V is TRBV15 and J is TRBJ1-1; no clear D gene. Trimming shortened V by 2 bases and J by 3 bases, and 7 bases separated the two germline ends. The length of the CDR3 is 13 residues. Germline values: CDR1 LNHNV, CDR2 YYDKDF (reference sequence). As DNA, the CDR3 is TGTGCCACCAGCAGATTATGGGACACTGAAGCTTTCTTT. Its translation: CATSRLWDTEAFF.

The V gene is TRBV15, the J gene TRBJ1-2; no reliable D call. The CDR3 is 17 amino acids. V lost 2 bases and J lost 2, with 18 bases in between. Germline CDR1 is LNHNV and CDR2 is YYDKDF (reference sequence). CDR3 DNA: TGTGCCACCAGCAGACCGGGCTCGGAAATCCCCAACTATGGCTACACCTTC. Protein: CATSRPGSEIPNYGYTF.

This chain uses TRBV2 with TRBJ1-2; no firm D call. The CDR3 totals 13 residues. The V end was cut by 11 bases, the J end by 6 bases, with 19 bases between. Germline assignment: CDR1 SNHLY and CDR2 FYNNEI. The CDR3 sequence: CAGQKSGVHGYTF. In DNA, the CDR3 is TGTGCCGGCCAAAAAAGTGGGGTCCATGGCTACACCTTC.